The 26 T cell receptor beta chains listed next were all sequenced from one sample in a study of cytomegalovirus exposure and HLA in healthy donors. This PCR relied on a set of 60 Vbeta primers and 13 Jbeta primers. Only in-frame clones appear in the TCRdb table, and some are missing; sequencing was by immunoSEQ multiplex PCR. Of around 110,000 clones in the sample, 50% to 70% are singletons; the top ten hold roughly 9.7%. The specimen was PBMCs. These receptors all stem from a woman between 40 and 55 years old in good health and CMV-seropositive.

The table lists this clone with a count of one. The chain recombines TRBV7-9 with TRBJ2-7; D perhaps matches TRBD1 (6 bases). CDR1 is SEHNR, CDR2 FQNEAQ, per germline (reference sequence). CDR3 length: 14 residues. The V gene lost 5 bases and the J gene lost 2 bases, with 13 bases spanning the gap. The CDR3: CASSPRDNPYEQYF. CDR3 DNA sequence: TGTGCCAGCAGCCCTCGGGACAATCCCTACGAGCAGTACTTC.

The chain recombines TRBV5-1 with TRBJ2-4, with D possibly TRBD1 on 5 matching bases. Trimming took 2 bases from V and 2 from J, leaving 20 bases between them. Germline CDR1 and CDR2: SGHRS and YFSETQ. The CDR3 loop spans 18 amino acids. The chain's CDR3 is CASSFGRDREGTKNIQYF. CDR3 in DNA: TGCGCCAGCAGCTTTGGCAGGGATAGGGAAGGAACCAAAAACATTCAGTACTTC. The full variable domain, rest sourced from reference TRBV5-1 and TRBJ2-4, is KAGVTQTPRYLIKTRGQQVTLSCSPISGHRSVSWYQQTPGQGLQFLFEYFSETQRNKGNFPGRFSGRQFSNSRSEMNVSTLELGDSALYLCASSFGRDREGTKNIQYFGAGTRLSVL.

The chain links TRBV7-2 to TRBJ2-7; TRBD2 aligns across 9 bases. Unmatched junction bases numbered 7, after V lost 5 bases and J lost 5 bases. From germline, CDR1 is SGHTA and CDR2 FQGNSA. This CDR3 is 14 amino acids long. CDR3: CASSPLLAGNEQYF. The CDR3 DNA follows: TGTGCCAGCAGCCCCCTACTAGCGGGTAACGAGCAGTACTTC.

The chain couples TRBV27 to TRBJ2-5; 9 bases match TRBD2. The assigned J gene may be wrong: the sequence end matches TRBJ2-7 better. The CDR3 runs 16 residues. Germline CDR1 MNHEY, CDR2 SMNVEV (reference sequence). CDR3 DNA: TGTGCCAGCAGTTACCATGCTAGCGGGACCGTGGACGAGCAGTACTTC. This translates into CASSYHASGTVDEQYF.

The chain has TRBV7-9 and TRBJ1-3; D remains ambiguous. The CDR3 extends over 16 amino acids. Germline loops: CDR1 SEHNR, CDR2 FQNEAQ (reference sequence). The V and J ends lost 5 bases and 0 bases respectively, with 14 bases between them. The CDR3 protein is CASSHTQIHSGNTIYF. The CDR3 DNA sequence: TGTGCCAGCAGCCATACACAGATTCACTCTGGAAACACCATATATTTT.

The chain employs TRBV30 and TRBJ1-1; no reliable D call. The V and J ends lost 0 bases and 1 base respectively, with 6 bases between them. CDR3 size: 13 residues. CDR1 GTSNPN and CDR2 SVGIG come from the germline V gene (reference sequence). The DNA of the CDR3 is TGTGCCTGGAGTGTGAGGCCGAACACTGAAGCTTTCTTT. Protein: CAWSVRPNTEAFF.

The chain uses TRBV13 and TRBJ2-1; D is perhaps TRBD2 (5 bases). Trimming stripped 0 bases from V and 10 bases from J, with 10 bases between. The CDR3 contains 13 residues. CDR1 is PRHDT and CDR2 is FYEKMQ in the germline V gene (reference sequence). The CDR3 DNA sequence: TGTGCCAGCAGCTTAGGCGATCCGGGGGAGCAGTTCTTC. Protein sequence: CASSLGDPGEQFF.

DNA of the CDR3: TGTGCCAGCAGCTTAAAGACAGGGGCCACCTATGGCTACACCTTC. Its translation is CASSLKTGATYGYTF. This chain links TRBV7-6 with TRBJ1-2; 8 bases are a match to TRBD1. V lost 2 bases to trimming and J lost 4 bases; unmatched junction nucleotides: 6. Germline V gene data show CDR1 as SGHVS and CDR2 as FNYEAQ. The CDR3 is made up of 15 amino acids.

The chain recombines TRBV7-2 with TRBJ1-2, with D maybe TRBD1 (5 bases). CDR1 is SGHTA and CDR2 is FQGNSA in the germline V gene. The CDR3 sequence is 15 residues long. The V and J ends lost 5 bases and 5 bases respectively, with 18 bases between them. Here the CDR3 reads CASSPSRGSGYGYTF. DNA for the CDR3: TGTGCCAGCAGCCCTTCTAGGGGAAGTGGGTATGGCTACACCTTC.

The rearrangement uses TRBV25-1 and TRBJ2-1; the D is unclear. The CDR3 has 14 residues. The germline V and J ends were trimmed by 6 bases and 4 bases, with 13 bases remaining between them. The V gene's germline CDR1 is MGHDK and CDR2 SYGVNS. The CDR3, as DNA: TGTGCCAGCAGCCGCGTAGATGTATACAATGAGCAGTTCTTC. It is translated as CASSRVDVYNEQFF.

This chain connects TRBV4-1 to TRBJ2-7, with 9 bases lining up with TRBD1. Trimming took 4 bases from V and 3 from J; bases not matched to a gene: 10. The CDR3 runs 16 residues. Germline values: CDR1 MGHRA, CDR2 YSYEKL. CDR3 sequence (DNA): TGCGCCAGCAGCCTACGATCCGGGACAGGGTTCTACGAGCAGTACTTC. Encoded protein: CASSLRSGTGFYEQYF.

V is TRBV27 and J is TRBJ1-2; TRBD1 matches 12 bases. This CDR3 has 16 residues. V was pared by 0 bases and J by 7 bases, with 6 bases of the junction left unmatched. Germline CDR1 and CDR2: MNHEY and SMNVEV (reference sequence). This CDR3 reads CASSLSLGTGGCGYTF. Written as DNA, the CDR3 is TGTGCCAGCAGTTTATCGTTGGGGACAGGGGGCTGTGGCTACACCTTC.

This chain joins TRBV6-9 and TRBJ1-1, with D tentatively TRBD1 (5 bases). Germline CDR1 and CDR2: MNHGY and SVAAGI. CDR3 length: 14 residues. Trimming left V 4 bases short and J 1 base short, with 10 bases between. The CDR3 spells CASSCPGRNTEAFF. The CDR3 DNA is TGTGCCAGCAGTTGCCCAGGGCGGAACACTGAAGCTTTCTTT.

CDR3: CASSLVQENGYTF. CDR3 sequence (DNA): TGTGCCAGCAGCTTAGTACAGGAGAATGGCTACACCTTC. The chain recombines TRBV7-9 with TRBJ1-2; tentatively, D is TRBD1 (5 bases). The germline gives CDR1 SEHNR, CDR2 FQNEAQ (reference sequence). The length of the CDR3 is 13 residues. Trimming took off 1 base at V and 6 bases at J, with 9 bases between the two ends.

This chain links TRBV19 with TRBJ1-5; no firm D call. CDR3 length: 13 amino acids. CDR1 is LNHDA, CDR2 SQIVND, per germline (reference sequence). Trimming pared 4 bases from V and 3 bases from J, leaving 7 bases between. The DNA for the CDR3 is TGTGCCAGTAGTACCTTTCCCAATCAGCCCCAGCATTTT. Protein sequence: CASSTFPNQPQHF.

This chain connects TRBV5-1 to TRBJ2-7; 7 bases agree with TRBD2. Germline V lookup: CDR1 SGHRS, CDR2 YFSETQ. The CDR3 is 15 residues long. V trimming: 4 bases; J trimming: 4 bases; junction bases outside the gene matches: 11. CDR3 loop: CASSGGASGPYEQYF. The DNA for the CDR3 is TGCGCCAGCAGCGGAGGTGCTAGCGGACCGTACGAGCAGTACTTC.

This clone has a handful of counts. V is TRBV5-4 and J is TRBJ2-7; 13 bases match TRBD2. CDR1 is SGHNT, CDR2 YYREEE, per germline (reference sequence). There are 14 residues in the CDR3. With 4 bases clipped from V and 6 bases from J, the junction kept 4 bases outside the gene matches. CDR3 residues: CASSTGLAGVEQYF. The CDR3 DNA sequence: TGTGCCAGCAGCACCGGACTAGCGGGAGTCGAGCAGTACTTC.

This chain uses TRBV2 with TRBJ2-1; D gene ambiguous. V was trimmed by 6 bases and J by 9 bases, leaving 12 bases between them. The CDR3 loop spans 12 amino acids. CDR1 and CDR2 (germline): SNHLY, FYNNEI. The CDR3 region is CASRTFQVEQFF. The CDR3 DNA follows: TGTGCCAGCAGGACCTTTCAGGTTGAGCAGTTCTTC.

The DNA of the CDR3 is TGTGCCAGCAGCTTACTCCTCGGGGACGAGCAGTACTTC. Protein product: CASSLLLGDEQYF. The J gene is TRBJ2-7, the V gene TRBV7-9; D perhaps matches TRBD2 (5 bases). Germline V gene data show CDR1 as SEHNR and CDR2 as FQNEAQ (reference sequence). Trimming took off 2 bases at V and 5 bases at J, with 10 bases between the two ends. The CDR3 runs 13 residues.

V usage is TRBV4-1 and J usage is TRBJ2-7, with TRBD2 matching over 8 bases. Germline values: CDR1 MGHRA, CDR2 YSYEKL. Trimming at V came to 3 bases and at J to 5 bases, leaving 9 bases not matched to a gene. The length of the CDR3 is 15 residues. CDR3 region: CASSQPSGSIHEQYF. CDR3 nucleotide sequence: TGCGCCAGCAGCCAGCCCAGCGGGAGTATCCACGAGCAGTACTTC.

This clone was counted only a few times. The chain joins TRBV5-1 to TRBJ2-2; TRBD2 aligns across 15 bases. Germline V gives CDR1 SGHRS, CDR2 YFSETQ. V lost 2 bases to trimming and J lost 7 bases; unmatched junction nucleotides: 3. There are 16 residues in the CDR3. The CDR3 region has the DNA TGCGCCAGCAGCTTTGAGGGACTAGCGGGAGGCGGGGAGCTGTTTTTT. Translating gives CASSFEGLAGGGELFF.

The chain joins TRBV4-2 to TRBJ2-5, with D possibly being TRBD1 (5 bases). CDR1 and CDR2 from the germline V gene are LGHNA and YNFKEQ. V gave up 3 bases and J gave up 4 bases, with 15 bases separating them. The CDR3 sequence is 15 residues long. The CDR3 DNA is TGTGCCAGCAGCCACCTAGGGAAGGGGATAGAGACCCAGTACTTC. Protein sequence: CASSHLGKGIETQYF.

The rearrangement uses TRBV7-9 and TRBJ2-1, with 7 positions matching TRBD1. The CDR3 contains 15 residues. The germline V gene encodes CDR1 SEHNR and CDR2 FQNEAQ (reference sequence). V lost 5 bases to trimming and J lost 2 bases; unmatched junction nucleotides: 6. CDR3 nucleotide sequence: TGTGCCAGCAGCCCAGCCGGGACAGCCTACAATGAGCAGTTCTTC. It yields the protein CASSPAGTAYNEQFF.

The chain combines TRBV9 with TRBJ2-2; no reliable D call. Germline CDR1 reads SGDLS; CDR2 reads YYNGEE. Trimming shortened V by 0 bases and J by 4 bases, and 10 bases separated the two germline ends. The CDR3 extends over 15 amino acids. CDR3 residues: CASSVVGSLTGELFF. In DNA, the CDR3 is TGTGCCAGCAGCGTAGTTGGCAGTCTCACCGGGGAGCTGTTTTTT.

The chain combines TRBV15 with TRBJ2-1; 9 bases are a match to TRBD1. Germline V gene data show CDR1 as LNHNV and CDR2 as YYDKDF (reference sequence). The V segment lost 7 bases and the J segment 1 base; nucleotides outside the gene matches: 17. The CDR3 is made up of 19 amino acids. The CDR3 reads CATTMGGTGIGRSYNEQFF. The CDR3 DNA sequence: TGTGCCACCACCATGGGGGGGACAGGGATCGGACGATCCTACAATGAGCAGTTCTTC.

V is TRBV6-1 and J is TRBJ2-5, with D possibly being TRBD2 (5 bases). V lost 3 bases to trimming and J lost 2 bases, with 10 bases between them. The CDR3 loop spans 14 amino acids. Per germline, CDR1 MNHNS and CDR2 SASEGT. As DNA, the CDR3 is TGTGCCAGCAGTGACTTCACTAGACAAGAGACCCAGTACTTC. It yields the protein CASSDFTRQETQYF.